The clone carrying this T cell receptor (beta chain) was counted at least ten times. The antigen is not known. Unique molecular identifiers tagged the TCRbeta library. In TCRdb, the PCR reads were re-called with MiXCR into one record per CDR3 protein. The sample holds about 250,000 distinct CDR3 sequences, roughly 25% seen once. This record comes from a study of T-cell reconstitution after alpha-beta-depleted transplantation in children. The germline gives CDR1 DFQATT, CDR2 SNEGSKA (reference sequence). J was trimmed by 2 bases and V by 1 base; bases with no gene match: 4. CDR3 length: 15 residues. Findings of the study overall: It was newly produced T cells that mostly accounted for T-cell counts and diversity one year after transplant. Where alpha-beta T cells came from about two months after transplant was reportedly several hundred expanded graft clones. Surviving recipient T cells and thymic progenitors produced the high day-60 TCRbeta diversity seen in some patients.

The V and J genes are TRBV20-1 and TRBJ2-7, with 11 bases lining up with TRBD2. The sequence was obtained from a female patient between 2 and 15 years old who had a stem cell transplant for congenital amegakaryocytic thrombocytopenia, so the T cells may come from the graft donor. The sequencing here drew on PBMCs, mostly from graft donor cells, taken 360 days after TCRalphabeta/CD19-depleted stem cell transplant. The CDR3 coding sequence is TGCAGTGCTAGAGGGATAGCGGGAGGGCCCTACGAGCAGTACTTC. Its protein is CSARGIAGGPYEQYF.